These 16 T cell receptor beta chains came from one sample sequenced in a study of immune evolution from preneoplasia to lung adenocarcinoma. Method: immunoSEQ multiplex PCR; TCRdb's copy keeps in-frame clones and lacks some. The sample has 9,100 or so clones; just over 75% are singletons. The source material was FFPE lung adenocarcinoma in situ tissue. Source of these receptors: a person between 60 and 80 years old with lung adenocarcinoma.

The chain uses TRBV30 and TRBJ2-1; D is perhaps TRBD2 (7 bases). The CDR3 covers 13 residues. CDR1 and CDR2 from the germline V gene are GTSNPN and SVGIG (reference sequence). The V end lost 4 bases, the J end lost 12 bases, and 19 bases lay between the germline ends. In DNA form, the CDR3 reads TGTGCCTGGACTGAGGGGGGGCCCTCCTCGCAGTTCTTC. Its protein product is CAWTEGGPSSQFF.

The V call is TRBV6-1, the J call TRBJ2-5, with 8 positions matching TRBD2. The ends lost 5 bases at V and 0 bases at J; junction bases unmatched: 5. Germline CDR1 MNHNS, CDR2 SASEGT. The CDR3 has 15 amino acids. CDR3 DNA: TGTGCCAGCAGTCGCCTAGCGGGTGACCAAGAGACCCAGTACTTC. This codes for CASSRLAGDQETQYF.

The chain has TRBV2 and TRBJ2-1, with D unresolved. The CDR3 consists of 11 residues. Trimming took off 1 base at V and 9 bases at J, with 4 bases between the two ends. Germline CDR1 and CDR2: SNHLY and FYNNEI. This CDR3 reads CASSEEGEQFF. CDR3 sequence (DNA): TGTGCCAGCAGTGAAGAAGGTGAGCAGTTCTTC.

V usage is TRBV5-4 and J usage is TRBJ2-1; 8 nucleotides agree with TRBD2. The CDR3 runs to 15 residues. The germline gives CDR1 SGHNT, CDR2 YYREEE (reference sequence). V lost 1 base and J lost 7; bases outside the gene matches: 7. The CDR3 region is CASSLPPGGRNEQFF. The CDR3 region has the DNA TGTGCCAGCAGCTTGCCCCCGGGGGGGCGAAATGAGCAGTTCTTC.

V is TRBV6-1 and J is TRBJ2-1; 7 positions agree with TRBD2. Germline trimming cut 4 bases from V and 6 bases from J; bases unmatched to any gene: 15. This CDR3 contains 17 residues. Per germline, CDR1 MNHNS and CDR2 SASEGT. This CDR3 reads CASSVGRVAYFGNEQFF. For the CDR3, the DNA is TGTGCCAGCAGTGTGGGGAGGGTCGCCTACTTCGGCAATGAGCAGTTCTTC.

This CDR3 reads CASSRDEGNSFEAFF. In DNA form, the CDR3 reads TGCGCCAGCAGCCGGGATGAGGGGAACTCCTTTGAAGCTTTCTTT. This chain links TRBV4-3 with TRBJ1-1; D is perhaps TRBD1 (5 bases). Deletions cut 4 bases from V and 7 bases from J, with 19 bases between. The CDR3 spans 15 residues. Germline V gives CDR1 LGHNA, CDR2 YSLEER.

V gene TRBV7-2 combines with J gene TRBJ2-5; 11 bases are shared with TRBD2. From germline, CDR1 is SGHTA and CDR2 FQGNSA. V gave up 4 bases and J gave up 4 bases; unmatched junction bases: 5. The CDR3 runs to 15 residues. This CDR3 reads CASSSSSGGLETQYF. The CDR3 nucleotides read TGTGCCAGCAGCTCCTCTAGCGGGGGGCTAGAGACCCAGTACTTC.

This clone occurred once. The V and J genes are TRBV7-9 and TRBJ2-5; D gene unclear. The germline V gene has CDR1 SEHNR and CDR2 FQNEAQ (reference sequence). The CDR3 sequence is 15 residues long. V was trimmed by 5 bases and J by 2 bases, leaving 15 bases between them. Here the CDR3 DNA reads TGTGCCAGCAGCCGCTGGGTGGACGGACAAGAGACCCAGTACTTC. This encodes CASSRWVDGQETQYF.

The chain has TRBV6-5 and TRBJ2-3, with TRBD2 matching 11 bases. The CDR3 has 14 amino acids. V dropped 6 bases and J dropped 4; count of bases not matched to a gene: 3. Germline V CDR1 and CDR2: MNHEY, SVGAGI. The CDR3 here is CASRGLAASDTQYF. CDR3 nucleotide sequence: TGTGCCAGCAGGGGACTAGCGGCTTCAGATACGCAGTATTTT.

V gene TRBV7-9 combines with J gene TRBJ2-5; 8 nucleotides align to TRBD1. V lost 4 bases and J lost 2; bases outside the gene matches: 6. From germline, CDR1 is SEHNR and CDR2 FQNEAQ (reference sequence). The CDR3 length is 15 residues. The CDR3 sequence is CASSWGQAAQETQYF. The CDR3, as DNA: TGTGCCAGCAGCTGGGGACAGGCGGCTCAAGAGACCCAGTACTTC.

The chain employs TRBV28 and TRBJ1-6, with 8 bases identical to TRBD1. V gave up 7 bases and J gave up 8 bases; unmatched junction bases: 4. The CDR3 is made up of 13 amino acids. From germline, CDR1 is MDHEN and CDR2 SYDVKM. CDR3 protein: CASKGQEDSPLHF. CDR3 sequence (DNA): TGTGCCAGCAAGGGACAGGAGGATTCACCCCTCCACTTT.

This chain links TRBV7-2 with TRBJ2-3; possibly TRBD1 for D (7 bases). The CDR3 loop spans 16 amino acids. V lost 4 bases and J 6 bases, leaving 20 bases between the germline ends. In germline, CDR1 is SGHTA, CDR2 FQGNSA. CDR3 nucleotide sequence: TGTGCCAGCAGCTCGGGGTCAGGGGGGATATCTGATACGCAGTATTTT. Protein: CASSSGSGGISDTQYF.

On this clone itself: Within the sample, other DNA sequences also encode this same CDR3. The chain combines TRBV4-3 with TRBJ2-7; D is perhaps TRBD2 (7 bases). The length of the CDR3 is 17 residues. V lost 0 bases and J 2 bases, leaving 17 bases between the germline ends. Germline CDR1 reads LGHNA; CDR2 reads YSLEER. The CDR3 loop reads CASSQDIGGLSTYEQYF. CDR3 coding DNA: TGCGCCAGCAGCCAAGACATCGGGGGGCTTTCAACCTACGAGCAGTACTTC.

This clone came up once. The chain uses TRBV7-9 and TRBJ2-6, with D unclear. The CDR3 consists of 13 residues. From germline, CDR1 is SEHNR and CDR2 FQNEAQ (reference sequence). V was shortened by 5 bases and J by 0 bases, with 2 bases between the two germline ends. DNA of the CDR3: TGTGCCAGCAGCGTCTCTGGGGCCAACGTCCTGACTTTC. Translating it yields CASSVSGANVLTF. The full variable domain, rest sourced from reference TRBV7-9 and TRBJ2-6, is DTGVSQNPRHKITKRGQNVTFRCDPISEHNRLYWYRQTLGQGPEFLTYFQNEAQLEKSRLLSDRFSAERPKGSFSTLEIQRTEQGDSAMYLCASSVSGANVLTFGAGSRLTVL.

The chain carries TRBV30 and TRBJ1-1; D is undetermined. Trimming left V 4 bases short and J 3 bases short, with 15 bases between. The CDR3 is made up of 14 amino acids. Per germline, CDR1 GTSNPN and CDR2 SVGIG (reference sequence). The CDR3 is CAWTFKSGDTEAFF. CDR3 DNA: TGTGCCTGGACCTTTAAGAGTGGCGACACTGAAGCTTTCTTT.

The chain links TRBV7-2 to TRBJ1-2; 8 nucleotides line up with TRBD1. J was trimmed by 7 bases and V by 1 base; bases with no gene match: 2. The CDR3 is made up of 13 amino acids. Per germline, CDR1 SGHTA and CDR2 FQGNSA. CDR3 nucleotides: TGTGCCAGCAGCTTAGTCCAGGGGGCTGGCTACACCTTC. This encodes CASSLVQGAGYTF.